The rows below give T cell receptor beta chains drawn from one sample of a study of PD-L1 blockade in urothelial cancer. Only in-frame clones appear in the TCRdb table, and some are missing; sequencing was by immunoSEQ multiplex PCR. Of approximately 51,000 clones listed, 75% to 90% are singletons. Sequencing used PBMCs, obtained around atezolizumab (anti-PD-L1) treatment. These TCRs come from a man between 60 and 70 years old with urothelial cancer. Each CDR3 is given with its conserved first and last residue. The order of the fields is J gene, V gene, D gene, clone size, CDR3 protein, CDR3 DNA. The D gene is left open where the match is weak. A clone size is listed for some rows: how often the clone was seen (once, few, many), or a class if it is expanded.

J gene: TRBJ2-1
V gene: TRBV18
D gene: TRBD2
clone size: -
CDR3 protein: CASSPTGTSAYNEQFF
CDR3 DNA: TGTGCCAGCTCACCTACCGGGACTAGCGCCTACAATGAGCAGTTCTTC

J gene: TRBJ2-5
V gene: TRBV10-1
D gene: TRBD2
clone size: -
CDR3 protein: CASSESGLAVQETQYF
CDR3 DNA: TGCGCCAGCAGTGAGTCCGGACTAGCGGTACAAGAGACCCAGTACTTC

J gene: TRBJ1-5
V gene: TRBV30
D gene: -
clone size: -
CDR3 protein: CAWGGGGNQPQHF
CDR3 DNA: TGTGCCTGGGGGGGAGGAGGCAATCAGCCCCAGCATTTT

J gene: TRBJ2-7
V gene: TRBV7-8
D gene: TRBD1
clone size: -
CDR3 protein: CASSLPPGQGGYEQYF
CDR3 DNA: TGTGCCAGCAGCTTACCACCGGGACAGGGGGGCTACGAGCAGTACTTC

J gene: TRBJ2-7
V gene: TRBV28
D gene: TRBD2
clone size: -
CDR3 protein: CASREGLARKSLF
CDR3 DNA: TGTGCCAGCAGGGAGGGACTAGCGAGGAAGAGCCTCTTC

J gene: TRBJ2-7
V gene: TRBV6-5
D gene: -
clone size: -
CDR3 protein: CASSYWGGEQYF
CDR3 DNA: TGTGCCAGCAGTTACTGGGGCGGCGAGCAGTACTTC

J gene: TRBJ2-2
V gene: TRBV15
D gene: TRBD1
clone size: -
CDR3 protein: CATTGTGVMGELFF
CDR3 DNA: TGTGCCACTACCGGGACAGGGGTTATGGGGGAGCTGTTTTTT

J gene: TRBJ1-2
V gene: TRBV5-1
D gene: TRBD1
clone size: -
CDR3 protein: CASSLGRGPDSSNYGYTF
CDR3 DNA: TGCGCCAGCAGCTTAGGCAGGGGGCCCGATTCTTCTAACTATGGCTACACCTTC

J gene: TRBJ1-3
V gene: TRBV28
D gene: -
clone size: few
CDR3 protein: CASSFSQNRALSGNTIYF
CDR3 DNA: TGTGCCAGCAGTTTTAGTCAGAACAGGGCTTTGTCTGGAAACACCATATATTTT

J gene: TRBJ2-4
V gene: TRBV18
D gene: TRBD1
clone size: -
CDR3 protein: CASSPFEGGGKNIQYF
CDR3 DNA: TGTGCCAGCTCACCATTCGAAGGGGGCGGCAAAAACATTCAGTACTTC

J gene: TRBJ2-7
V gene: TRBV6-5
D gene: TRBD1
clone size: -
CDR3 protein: CASKMGQGYEQYF
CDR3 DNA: TGTGCCAGCAAGATGGGACAGGGCTACGAGCAGTACTTC

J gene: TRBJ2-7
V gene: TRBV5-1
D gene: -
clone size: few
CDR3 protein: CASSLTSYEQYF
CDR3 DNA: TGCGCCAGCAGCTTGACTAGCTACGAGCAGTACTTC

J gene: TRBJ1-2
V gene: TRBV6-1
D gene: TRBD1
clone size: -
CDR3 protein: CASSPGQSLYGYTF
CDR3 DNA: TGTGCCAGCAGCCCGGGACAGAGTCTCTATGGCTACACCTTC

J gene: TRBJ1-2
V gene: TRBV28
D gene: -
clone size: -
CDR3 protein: CASQPSQGYGYTF
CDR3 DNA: TGTGCCAGCCAGCCGTCTCAGGGCTATGGCTACACCTTC

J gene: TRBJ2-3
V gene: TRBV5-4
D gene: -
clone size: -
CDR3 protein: CASSWAGTPVFNTQYF
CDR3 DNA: TGTGCCAGCAGCTGGGCGGGGACTCCGGTTTTTAATACGCAGTATTTT

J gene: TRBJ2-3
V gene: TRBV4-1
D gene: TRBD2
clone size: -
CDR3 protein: CASSQDGMTSGGVNTQYF
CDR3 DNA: TGCGCCAGCAGCCAAGATGGGATGACTAGCGGGGGGGTGAATACGCAGTATTTT

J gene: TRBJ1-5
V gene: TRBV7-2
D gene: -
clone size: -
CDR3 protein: CASSLDAAGETQPQHF
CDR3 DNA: TGTGCCAGCAGCTTAGATGCTGCGGGGGAAACTCAGCCCCAGCATTTT

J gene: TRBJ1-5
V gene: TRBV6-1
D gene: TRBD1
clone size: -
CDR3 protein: CASSGPGTGEIDSNQPQHF
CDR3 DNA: TGTGCCAGCAGTGGACCCGGGACAGGCGAAATTGATAGCAATCAGCCCCAGCATTTT

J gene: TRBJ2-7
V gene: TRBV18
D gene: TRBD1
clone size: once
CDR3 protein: CASSPGQGARGDEQYF
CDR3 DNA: TGTGCCAGCTCACCCGGACAGGGGGCGCGAGGGGACGAGCAGTACTTC

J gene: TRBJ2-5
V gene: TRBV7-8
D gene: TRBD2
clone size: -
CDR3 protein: CASSLRAGGRGETQYF
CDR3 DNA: TGTGCCAGCAGCTTAAGGGCGGGGGGTCGAGGGGAGACCCAGTACTTC

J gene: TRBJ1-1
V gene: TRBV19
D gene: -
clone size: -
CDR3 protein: CASSIAWRGMNTEAFF
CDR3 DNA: TGTGCCAGTAGTATAGCGTGGCGGGGAATGAACACTGAAGCTTTCTTT

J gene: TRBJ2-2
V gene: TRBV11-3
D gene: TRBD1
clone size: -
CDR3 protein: CASSPIPGQGSSGELFF
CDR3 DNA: TGTGCCAGCAGCCCAATTCCGGGACAGGGGAGTTCGGGGGAGCTGTTTTTT

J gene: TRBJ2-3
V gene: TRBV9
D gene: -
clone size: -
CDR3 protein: CASSVGQTDTQYF
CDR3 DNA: TGTGCCAGCAGCGTAGGACAGACAGATACGCAGTATTTT

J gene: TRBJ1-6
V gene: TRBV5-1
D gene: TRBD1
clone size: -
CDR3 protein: CASSTDRLSPLHF
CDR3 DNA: TGCGCCAGCAGCACGGACAGGCTTTCACCCCTCCACTTT

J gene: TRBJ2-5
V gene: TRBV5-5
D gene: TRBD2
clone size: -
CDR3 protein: CASSSGGLAGDQETQYF
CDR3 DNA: TGTGCCAGCAGCTCAGGAGGTCTAGCGGGAGACCAAGAGACCCAGTACTTC

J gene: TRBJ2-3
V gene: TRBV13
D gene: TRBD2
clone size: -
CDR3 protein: CASSHRTSGGTDTQYF
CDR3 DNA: TGTGCCAGCAGCCACAGGACTAGCGGGGGGACAGATACGCAGTATTTT